This T cell receptor (beta chain) was found in a study of CD8 T cells in Susac syndrome. The germline gives CDR1 DFQATT, CDR2 SNEGSKA (reference sequence). The CDR3 contains 15 residues. V dropped 3 bases and J dropped 4; count of bases not matched to a gene: 4. Reverse transcription of about 0.5 to 1 ug RNA was carried out with random hexamers. TCR beta CDR3 was amplified by immunoSEQ multiplex PCR. This amplification extended across 54 Vbeta and 13 Jbeta segments. TCRdb analysed the immunoSEQ multiplex PCR reads with MiXCR anew, one entry per CDR3 protein. The sample lists hundreds of thousands of distinct CDR3 sequences, roughly 85% occurring once. The sequenced target, TCR beta, came from blood CD8+ and CD4+ T cells. This clonotype was counted a single time. The antigen is unknown. Findings and caveats of the study: The TCR sequencing and HLA analysis in the study involved a relatively small number of individuals, as the study acknowledged.

The TCR originated in a human donor with multiple sclerosis. Sequencing was performed on CD8+ T cells from PBMCs. This rearrangement joins TRBV20-1 to TRBJ2-1, with 12 bases fitting TRBD1. DNA for the CDR3: TGCAGTGCTAGGGGGACAGGGGGCGATTACAATGAGCAGTTCTTC. Amino acid sequence: CSARGTGGDYNEQFF.